This T cell receptor (beta chain) was recovered during a study of T cells in Graves' hyperthyroidism and ophthalmopathy. CDR3 length: 15 residues. The germline V gene has CDR1 SEHNR and CDR2 FQNEAQ (reference sequence). About this clonotype: The junction does not match germline at one end; this may be a read error.

RNA transcripts provided the source from which TCR beta CDR3 regions were amplified. When the TCR CDR3 underwent first-round RT-PCR, the HTBI primer set was used. One entry per CDR3 protein, called by TCRdb with MiXCR from the multiplex PCR reads. The table records 450,000 to 700,000 distinct CDR3 sequences, more than 45% of them present only once. The genes are TRBV7-9 and TRBJ1-1; D is possibly TRBD1 (6 bases). The sample consisted of peripheral blood or thyroid tissue (not recorded which). This TCR derives from an adult woman with Graves' disease, either hyperthyroidism or ophthalmopathy (not recorded which). The CDR3 DNA sequence: TGTGCTAGCAGTAGTCTTTTGGGGGCGGGCACTGAAGCTCTCTTT. Its protein is CASSSLLGAGTEALF.